This T cell receptor beta chain is from a study of T cell responses to AZD1222 COVID-19 vaccine. Study findings and constraints: Only six people who got AZD1222 tested seropositive at baseline. There were mostly white British donors and more females than males, and clonal diversity was possibly underestimated. The study sampled repertoires only after the peak T cell response.

Regarding this clone: Antigen: not known.

Data came from immunoSEQ multiplex PCR; TCRdb stores just in-frame clones and leaves some out. Of more than 150,000 clones listed, about 90% are singletons. There are 17 residues in the CDR3. Trimming left V 0 bases short and J 0 bases short, with 15 bases between. Germline CDR1 MNHEY, CDR2 SVGEGT. The chain has TRBV6-2 or TRBV6-3 and TRBJ2-7; the D is unclear. Sequencing was performed on peripheral blood, taken on day 0 of MenACWY control vaccination. The sequence derives from an adult in good health. CDR3 sequence: CASSYSPAFQTSYEQYF. The CDR3 DNA reads TGTGCCAGCAGTTACTCCCCGGCCTTCCAGACCTCCTACGAGCAGTACTTC.